In its sample, the clone carrying this T cell receptor beta chain was seen many times. Its antigen remains unidentified. CDR3 length: 15 residues. Germline V lookup: CDR1 DFQATT, CDR2 SNEGSKA (reference sequence). The V and J ends lost 4 bases and 1 base, in that order; junction bases with no gene match: 6. The data were taken from a study of neurological immune-mediated disorders. Whole-study results and caveats: No CDR3 amino acid sequences recurred among expanded clones across subjects, suggesting private repertoires in all groups. HTLV-1-associated myelopathy displayed the greatest TCR clonal expansion, and multiple sclerosis exhibited the smallest, lower than that of healthy controls.

A single run covered 15-18 subjects with over 180 million TCR-beta sequences. TCRdb reanalysed the 5' RACE reads using MiXCR and keeps one entry per CDR3 protein. The data hold 35,000 or so distinct CDR3 sequences, with 10% observed a single time. Unsorted libraries came from 2 million PBMCs stored at -80 °C. Sequenced: PBMCs. The chain carries TRBV20-1 and TRBJ2-7; 11 positions agree with TRBD2. The TCR sequence derives from a woman aged 30 to 39 with HTLV-1-associated myelopathy (HAM/TSP). The CDR3 here is CSATRGTSGSYEQYF. For the CDR3, the DNA is TGCAGTGCTACAAGAGGGACTAGCGGATCCTACGAGCAGTACTTC.